A single sample is the source of the 25 T cell receptor beta chains below, sequenced in a study of neoadjuvant anti-PD-1 for oral cavity cancer. Data came from immunoSEQ multiplex PCR; TCRdb stores just in-frame clones and leaves some out. The sample records about 68,000 clones, around 84% being singletons. Stated time point: after neoadjuvant nivolumab, at surgical resection. This material consisted of PBMCs, taken after nivolumab (anti-PD-1) treatment. The receptors stem from a person between 40 and 79 years old with oral cavity squamous cell carcinoma.

The V call is TRBV10-3, the J call TRBJ2-7; the D is unclear. Germline V gene lookup returns CDR1 ENHRY and CDR2 SYGVKD. CDR3 size: 13 residues. The germline V and J ends were trimmed by 0 bases and 6 bases, with 9 bases remaining between them. The CDR3 sequence: CAISESSPFEQYF. CDR3 DNA sequence: TGTGCCATCAGTGAGTCGAGCCCCTTCGAGCAGTACTTC.

This chain uses TRBV4-1 with TRBJ2-3; 13 bases align to TRBD2. The CDR3 spans 16 residues. Trimming cost V 3 bases and J 5 bases; bases outside gene matches: 5. Per germline, CDR1 MGHRA and CDR2 YSYEKL. CDR3 sequence (DNA): TGCGCCAGCAGCCATTACGGACTAGCGGGAGAAGATACGCAGTATTTT. Protein: CASSHYGLAGEDTQYF.

This clone was recorded a few times. The chain recombines TRBV5-1 with TRBJ2-5; D is perhaps TRBD1 (6 bases). CDR1 is SGHRS, CDR2 YFSETQ, per germline. V dropped 7 bases and J dropped 0 bases, with 7 bases sitting between them. This CDR3 spans 12 amino acids. In DNA, the CDR3 is TGCGCCAGCGGGGACAACCAAGAGACCCAGTACTTC. Protein sequence: CASGDNQETQYF.

CDR3 in amino acids: CASSSTDTQYF. In DNA, the CDR3 is TGTGCCAGCAGTTCAACAGATACGCAGTATTTT. The V call is TRBV11-3, the J call TRBJ2-3; D is unclear. Trimming left V 6 bases short and J 3 bases short, with 4 bases between. This CDR3 is built from 11 residues. Germline V gives CDR1 SGHNT, CDR2 YENEEA.

This clone was found a few times. The CDR3 spells CASSRGGQGEQFF. CDR3 bases: TGTGCCAGCTCTCGGGGGGGACAGGGTGAGCAGTTCTTC. The V call is TRBV18, the J call TRBJ2-1, with D possibly being TRBD1 (9 bases). The germline V and J ends were trimmed by 6 bases and 9 bases, with 15 bases remaining between them. Germline CDR1 is KGHSH and CDR2 is LQKENI. The CDR3 is 13 residues long.

This chain joins TRBV29-1 and TRBJ2-5, with D hard to call. This CDR3 has 12 residues. CDR1 is SQVTM, CDR2 ANQGSEA, per germline. Trimming took off 4 bases at V and 5 bases at J, with 11 bases between the two ends. CDR3: CSVVNRAETQYF. The CDR3 DNA reads as TGCAGCGTTGTCAACCGTGCGGAGACCCAGTACTTC.

This clone appeared a single time. CDR3 coding DNA: TGTGCCAGCAGTTTAATAGCACTCTCCGGGGAGCTGTTTTTT. Residues: CASSLIALSGELFF. The V gene is TRBV27, the J gene TRBJ2-2, with D unclear. V shed 2 bases and J shed 6 bases, with 10 bases lying between them. In germline, CDR1 is MNHEY, CDR2 SMNVEV (reference sequence). The CDR3 has 14 residues.

This chain links TRBV5-1 with TRBJ2-7; a weak D match, TRBD2 (5 bases). Germline V gene sequence: CDR1 SGHRS, CDR2 YFSETQ. V was clipped by 0 bases and J by 4 bases, with 11 bases between them. The CDR3 covers 14 residues. For the CDR3, the DNA is TGCGCCAGCAGCTTGGGGCAGGAGGTGTACGAGCAGTACTTC. Protein: CASSLGQEVYEQYF.

V usage is TRBV30 and J usage is TRBJ1-5; no clear D gene. The CDR3 length is 13 residues. Trimming removed 2 bases from V and 4 bases from J, with 9 bases in between. Looked up from germline, CDR1 is GTSNPN and CDR2 is SVGIG (reference sequence). CDR3 in amino acids: CAWSSSVNQPQHF. In DNA, the CDR3 is TGTGCCTGGAGTTCAAGTGTGAATCAGCCCCAGCATTTT.

CDR3 DNA sequence: TGTGCTAGTGGGGTACCAGGGGAGAGAGGCTACACCTTC. Translating gives CASGVPGERGYTF. The chain couples TRBV12-5 to TRBJ1-2; TRBD1 might be the D (6 bases). V was clipped by 6 bases and J by 8 bases, with 16 bases between them. The CDR3 extends over 13 amino acids. Looked up from germline, CDR1 is LGHNT and CDR2 is FRNRAP.

This chain joins TRBV15 and TRBJ2-7; D ambiguous. The V gene's germline CDR1 is LNHNV and CDR2 YYDKDF (reference sequence). The CDR3 runs 12 residues. V gave up 5 bases and J gave up 4 bases, with 9 bases separating them. The CDR3 protein is CATSSDGYEQYF. CDR3 coding DNA: TGTGCCACCAGCTCGGACGGGTACGAGCAGTACTTC.

The chain joins TRBV5-1 to TRBJ2-7; D is possibly TRBD1 (6 bases). Germline loops: CDR1 SGHRS, CDR2 YFSETQ. The CDR3 spans 14 residues. V lost 2 bases and J lost 3, with 12 bases in between. CDR3 sequence (DNA): TGCGCCAGCAGCTTAGGTCCACAGGGCTACGAGCAGTACTTC. It specifies CASSLGPQGYEQYF.

The chain carries TRBV6-5 and TRBJ2-7; 9 nucleotides align to TRBD2. The CDR3 has 13 residues. Per the germline V gene, CDR1 is MNHEY and CDR2 is SVGAGI. Germline trimming cut 5 bases from V and 3 bases from J; bases unmatched to any gene: 2. DNA of the CDR3: TGTGCCAGCAGTGCTAGCGGGATCTACGAGCAGTACTTC. This encodes CASSASGIYEQYF.

The J gene is TRBJ2-3, the V gene TRBV27; D call uncertain. The V end lost 6 bases, the J end lost 2 bases, and 12 bases lay between the germline ends. CDR1 MNHEY and CDR2 SMNVEV come from the germline V gene (reference sequence). This CDR3 has 14 amino acids. CDR3 amino acids: CASSNLPNTDTQYF. CDR3 nucleotides: TGTGCCAGCAGCAACTTACCCAACACAGATACGCAGTATTTT.

This clone was picked up one time. The J gene is TRBJ2-7, the V gene TRBV5-1; either TRBD1 or TRBD2 may supply D (5 bases each). The V and J ends lost 9 bases and 0 bases respectively, with 16 bases between them. CDR3 length: 14 amino acids. The germline V gene has CDR1 SGHRS and CDR2 YFSETQ. CDR3 loop: CATRDGESSYEQYF. Here the CDR3 DNA reads TGCGCCACCCGGGACGGCGAAAGCTCCTACGAGCAGTACTTC. Based on the CDR3 plus reference TRBV5-1 and TRBJ2-7, the full variable domain is KAGVTQTPRYLIKTRGQQVTLSCSPISGHRSVSWYQQTPGQGLQFLFEYFSETQRNKGNFPGRFSGRQFSNSRSEMNVSTLELGDSALYLCATRDGESSYEQYFGPGTRLTVT.

The rearrangement uses TRBV7-2 and TRBJ2-2, with D perhaps TRBD2 (6 bases). Germline-derived CDR1 and CDR2 are SGHTA and FQGNSA. V was cut by 2 bases and J by 4 bases, with 23 bases left in between. The CDR3 length is 19 residues. CDR3 in amino acids: CASSLSGFGGSFTTGELFF. As DNA, the CDR3 is TGTGCCAGCAGCTTATCGGGGTTTGGAGGGAGTTTTACCACCGGGGAGCTGTTTTTT.

The J gene is TRBJ2-7, the V gene TRBV30; TRBD1 is a possible D gene (6 bases). The CDR3 is 14 residues long. The germline V gene has CDR1 GTSNPN and CDR2 SVGIG (reference sequence). Trimming cost V 2 bases and J 1 base, with 12 bases left between them. CDR3 loop: CAWSHRGLSYEQYF. The CDR3 nucleotides are TGTGCCTGGAGTCATAGGGGGTTGTCCTACGAGCAGTACTTC.

The rearrangement links TRBV10-2 to TRBJ1-4; no clear D gene. The V and J ends lost 4 bases and 6 bases respectively, with 12 bases between them. Germline loops: CDR1 WSHSY, CDR2 SAAADI. CDR3 length: 14 amino acids. The CDR3: CASSVDGAYEKLFF. Here the CDR3 DNA reads TGCGCCAGCAGTGTGGACGGAGCCTATGAAAAACTGTTTTTT.

This clone appeared a single time. The chain uses TRBV28 and TRBJ1-1, with unresolved D. Trimming stripped 6 bases from V and 1 base from J, with 3 bases between. This CDR3 has 11 amino acids. CDR1 is MDHEN and CDR2 is SYDVKM in the germline V gene. CDR3 residues: CASRGNTEAFF. Written as DNA, the CDR3 is TGTGCCAGCAGGGGGAACACTGAAGCTTTCTTT.

This clone has just a few counts. The chain employs TRBV5-1 and TRBJ1-2; D is perhaps TRBD1 (5 bases). Trimming stripped 0 bases from V and 4 bases from J, with 13 bases between. This CDR3 has 15 residues. Germline values: CDR1 SGHRS, CDR2 YFSETQ. The DNA for the CDR3 is TGCGCCAGCAGCTTGGGGACGGGACTCGTCTATGGCTACACCTTC. This translates into CASSLGTGLVYGYTF.

The CDR3 is CASSPSREINEQFF. The CDR3 DNA follows: TGCGCCAGCAGTCCCAGCCGGGAGATTAATGAGCAGTTCTTC. This chain connects TRBV10-1 to TRBJ2-1; D possibly corresponds to TRBD2 (6 bases). CDR1 is WNHNN, CDR2 SYGVQD, per germline (reference sequence). V shed 5 bases and J shed 7 bases, with 15 bases lying between them. The CDR3 has 14 amino acids.

This CDR3 is CASRSPGQGKYSYGYTF. CDR3 sequence (DNA): TGTGCCAGCAGATCGCCCGGACAGGGAAAATATAGCTATGGCTACACCTTC. The chain joins TRBV5-4 to TRBJ1-2; 8 nucleotides agree with TRBD1. The CDR3 length is 17 residues. The germline CDR1 and CDR2 sequences are SGHNT and YYREEE (reference sequence). J gave up 4 bases and V 5 bases, and 16 bases lay outside the gene matches.

The J gene is TRBJ2-5, the V gene TRBV5-6, with a possible D match to TRBD2 (7 bases). CDR1 is SGHDT and CDR2 is YYEEEE in the germline V gene. The CDR3 length is 14 residues. With 4 bases removed from V and 4 bases from J, the gap between germline ends came to 14 bases. The CDR3: CASSLQGGGETQYF. CDR3 nucleotides: TGTGCCAGCAGCCTACAAGGGGGGGGAGAGACCCAGTACTTC. Using reference TRBV5-6 and TRBJ2-5 for the parts outside the CDR3, the full variable domain is DAGVTQSPTHLIKTRGQQVTLRCSPKSGHDTVSWYQQALGQGPQFIFQYYEEEERQRGNFPDRFSGHQFPNYSSELNVNALLLGDSALYLCASSLQGGGETQYFGPGTRLLVL.

The J gene is TRBJ1-2, the V gene TRBV19; D gene uncertain. Germline CDR1 LNHDA, CDR2 SQIVND (reference sequence). This CDR3 region has 15 residues. Deletions cut 1 base from V and 4 bases from J, with 13 bases between. In DNA, the CDR3 is TGTGCCAGTAGTATAGGGCACGCCGAACTCTATGGCTACACCTTC. Translated, it gives CASSIGHAELYGYTF. Combining the CDR3 with reference TRBV19 and TRBJ1-2 gives the whole variable domain DGGITQSPKYLFRKEGQNVTLSCEQNLNHDAMYWYRQDPGQGLRLIYYSQIVNDFQKGDIAEGYSVSREKKESFPLTVTSAQKNPTAFYLCASSIGHAELYGYTFGSGTRLTVV.

The chain links TRBV7-5 to TRBJ1-5; the table's D call, TRBD1, has no DNA check behind it. TRBV7-5 is a known pseudogene. The CDR3 has 16 amino acids. CDR3 in amino acids: CATYLPTADSNQPQHF. In DNA, the CDR3 is TGTGCCACCTACCTTCCGACAGCTGATAGCAATCAGCCCCAGCATTTT.